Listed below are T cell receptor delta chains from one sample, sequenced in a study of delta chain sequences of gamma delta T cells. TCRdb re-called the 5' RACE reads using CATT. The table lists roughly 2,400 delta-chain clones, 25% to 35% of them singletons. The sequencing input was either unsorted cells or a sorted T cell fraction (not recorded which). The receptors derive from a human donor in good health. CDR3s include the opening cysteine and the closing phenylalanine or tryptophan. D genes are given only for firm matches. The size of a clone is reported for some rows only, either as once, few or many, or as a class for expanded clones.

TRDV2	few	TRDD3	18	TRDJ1	TGTGCCTGTGACGTCCTACTGGGGGAAACGAGGTACACCGATAAACTCATCTTT	CACDVLLGETRYTDKLIF
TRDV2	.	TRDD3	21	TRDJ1	TGTGCCTGTGACACCGTTGGGAATCCACTGGGGGGATACAATTACACCGATAAACTCATCTTT	CACDTVGNPLGGYNYTDKLIF
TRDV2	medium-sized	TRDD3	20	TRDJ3	TGTGCCTGTGACACCGCAACTGGGGGATACCAATCCTGGGACACCCGACAGATGTTTTTC	CACDTATGGYQSWDTRQMFF
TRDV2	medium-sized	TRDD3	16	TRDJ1	TGTGCCTGTGACAATCTGGGGGAAAAAAAAAGGTCGGAACTCATCTTT	CACDNLGEKKRSELIF
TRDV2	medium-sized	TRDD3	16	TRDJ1	TGTGCCTGTGACACCGTGGGGGATTCCGGCACCGATAAACTCATCTTT	CACDTVGDSGTDKLIF
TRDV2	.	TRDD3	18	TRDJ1	TGTGCCTGTGACAAAATGGGGGATACTCCCCCAAACACCGATAAACTCATCTTT	CACDKMGDTPPNTDKLIF
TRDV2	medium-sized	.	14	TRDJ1	TGTGCCTGTGACACCGTGGTTATATCCGATAAACTCATCTTT	CACDTVVISDKLIF
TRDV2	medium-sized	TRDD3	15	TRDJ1	TGTGCCTGTGACTTACTGGGGGCCAACACCGATAAACTCATCTTT	CACDLLGANTDKLIF
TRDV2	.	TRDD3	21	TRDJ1	TGTGCCTGTGACACCGTTAGCCCGCCAAAGAGGGTGGGGGATGCAGGCGATAAACTCATCTTT	CACDTVSPPKRVGDAGDKLIF
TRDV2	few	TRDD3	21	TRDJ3	TGTGCCTGTGACACTGCTGGGGGACGGGGGACCTCCTCCTGGGACACCCGACAGATGTTTTTC	CACDTAGGRGTSSWDTRQMFF
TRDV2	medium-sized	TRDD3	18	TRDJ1	TGTGCCTGTGACCCGGCGGGCTGGGGGATGAAGTACACCGATAAACTCATCTTT	CACDPAGWGMKYTDKLIF
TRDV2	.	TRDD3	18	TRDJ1	TGTGCCTGTGAGGGGATACTGGGGGATAGTCTGTACACCGATAAACTCATCTTT	CACEGILGDSLYTDKLIF
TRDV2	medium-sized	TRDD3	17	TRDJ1	TGTGCCTGTGACACCCTCGGGGGATACGCGAGTGGCGATAAACTCATCTTT	CACDTLGGYASGDKLIF
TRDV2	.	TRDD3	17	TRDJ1	TGTGCCTGTGACACCTCTTGGGGGATACGCCTTTCATATAAACTCATCTTT	CACDTSWGIRLSYKLIF
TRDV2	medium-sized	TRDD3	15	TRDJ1	TGTGCCTGTGAGGCATTGGGGGATACGTTGGATAAACTCATCTTT	CACEALGDTLDKLIF
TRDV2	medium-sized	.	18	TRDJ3	TGTGCCTGTGACACCGGGGGACACAGCTCCTGGGACACCCGACAGATGTTTTTC	CACDTGGHSSWDTRQMFF
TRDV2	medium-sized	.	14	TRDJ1	TGTGCCTGTGACGGGGTTGCTGACACCGATAAACTCATCTTT	CACDGVADTDKLIF
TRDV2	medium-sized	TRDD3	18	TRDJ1	TGTGCCTGTGACTACGCCGGGGGATACAAGGGGGACACCGATAAACTCATCTTT	CACDYAGGYKGDTDKLIF
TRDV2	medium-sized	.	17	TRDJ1	TGTGCCTGTGACACCGTGAACCGAGTGTTAGGGGCCGATAAACTCATCTTT	CACDTVNRVLGADKLIF
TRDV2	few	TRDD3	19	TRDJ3	TGTGCCTGTGACCAGATCGTACTGGGGGATACCCGGGACACCCGACAGATGTTTTTC	CACDQIVLGDTRDTRQMFF
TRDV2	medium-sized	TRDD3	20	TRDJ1	TGTGCCTGTGACCTCGTACTGGGGGATAGAGGTCCCGGATCGGGTGATAAACTCATCTTT	CACDLVLGDRGPGSGDKLIF
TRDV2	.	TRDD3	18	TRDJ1	TGTGCCTGTGACTCCATCCTACTGGGGGATACTAGTACCGATAAACTCATCTTT	CACDSILLGDTSTDKLIF
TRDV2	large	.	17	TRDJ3	TGTGCCTGTGACCAAACGGCGGATACCTGGGACACCCGACAGATGTTTTTC	CACDQTADTWDTRQMFF
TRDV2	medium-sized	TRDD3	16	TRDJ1	TGTGCCTGTGACACGGTGGGGGATATGTACACCGATAAACTCATCTTT	CACDTVGDMYTDKLIF
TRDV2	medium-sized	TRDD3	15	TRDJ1	TGTGCCTGTGACCTGACTGGGGGACCTTTCGATAAACTCATCTTT	CACDLTGGPFDKLIF
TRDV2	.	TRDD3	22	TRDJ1	TGTGCCTGTGACACCGTCCCGGTATCTGGGGGACTATCGCCTCCTGCGGGTGATAAACTCATCTTT	CACDTVPVSGGLSPPAGDKLIF
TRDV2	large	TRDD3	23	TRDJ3	TGTGCCTGTGACACCGAGGCTAACTGGGGGCTCCAGACGAGCTCCTGGGACACCCGACAGATGTTTTTC	CACDTEANWGLQTSSWDTRQMFF
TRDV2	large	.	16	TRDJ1	TGTGCCTGTGACACCGTTCAGCGGTACTCAACCGATAAACTCATCTTT	CACDTVQRYSTDKLIF
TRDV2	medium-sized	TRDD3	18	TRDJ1	TGTGCCTGTGACACCCTACTGGGGGATACAAGTCTCTCCGATAAACTCATCTTT	CACDTLLGDTSLSDKLIF
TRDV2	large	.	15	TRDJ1	TGTGCCTGTGTCCCTCTTGGGGGGTACACCGATAAACTCATCTTT	CACVPLGGYTDKLIF
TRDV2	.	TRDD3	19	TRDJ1	TGTGCCTGTGACATACTGGGGGATACAATAGGTTTAGACTACGATAAACTCATCTTT	CACDILGDTIGLDYDKLIF
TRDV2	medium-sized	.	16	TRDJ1	TGTGCCTGTGACACCGTGGGGGTCCACTACACCGATAAACTCATCTTT	CACDTVGVHYTDKLIF
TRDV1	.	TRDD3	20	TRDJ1	TGTGCTCTTGGGGAGGGCGTGAGACCCCATGGTGGGATACGCTTAGGAAGACTCATCTTT	CALGEGVRPHGGIRLGRLIF
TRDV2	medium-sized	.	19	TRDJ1	TGTGCCTGTGACTCGATGACAGGGGATCATCACCCGTACACCGATAAACTCATCTTT	CACDSMTGDHHPYTDKLIF
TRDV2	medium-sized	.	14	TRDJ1	TGTGCCTGTGACAGCTGGGGAACCACCGATAAACTCATCTTT	CACDSWGTTDKLIF
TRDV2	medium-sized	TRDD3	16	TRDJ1	TGTGCCTGTGACACTCTGGGGGATTTGGACACCGATAAACTCATCTTT	CACDTLGDLDTDKLIF
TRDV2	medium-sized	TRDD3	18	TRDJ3	TGTGCCTGTGACCGGCTGGGGGACCACTCCTGGGACACCCGACAGATGTTTTTC	CACDRLGDHSWDTRQMFF
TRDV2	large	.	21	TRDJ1	TGTGCCTGTGACACCCTACTTTCGGGGGGAGTCGAGCAGGGGCCGCCCACAAAACTCATCTTT	CACDTLLSGGVEQGPPTKLIF
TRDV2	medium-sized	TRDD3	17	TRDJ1	TGTGCCTGTGACTCCCTTCCGGGGATACGGGACACCGATAAACTCATCTTT	CACDSLPGIRDTDKLIF
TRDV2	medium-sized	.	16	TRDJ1	TGTGCCTGTGACACCGTGGGGGCCCAGTACACCGATAAACTCATCTTT	CACDTVGAQYTDKLIF
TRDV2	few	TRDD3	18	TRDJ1	TGTGCCTGCGACAGTATACTGGGGCCTAACGGGTACACCGATAAACTCATCTTT	CACDSILGPNGYTDKLIF
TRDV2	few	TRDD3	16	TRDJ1	TGTGCCTGTGACACGCTTGGTGCTGGGGGATCCGATAAACTCATCTTT	CACDTLGAGGSDKLIF
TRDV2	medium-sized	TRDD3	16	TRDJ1	TGTGCCTGTGACAGCCTACTGGGGGGTTACACCGATAAACTCATCTTT	CACDSLLGGYTDKLIF
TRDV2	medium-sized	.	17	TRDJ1	TGTGCCTGTGACACCGTGCGGGATATAGCGTACACCGATAAACTCATCTTT	CACDTVRDIAYTDKLIF
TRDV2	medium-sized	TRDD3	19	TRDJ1	TGTGCCTGTGATTCTGTTACTGGGGGATACCCCCTGGAGGGCGATAAACTCATCTTT	CACDSVTGGYPLEGDKLIF
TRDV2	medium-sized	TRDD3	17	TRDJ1	TGTGCCTGTGACACCCTTACTACTGGGGGATACACCGATAAACTCATCTTT	CACDTLTTGGYTDKLIF
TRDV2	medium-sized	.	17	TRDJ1	TGTGCCTGTGATCCCCTAGAGGGGAAGATAAACACCGATAAACTCATCTTT	CACDPLEGKINTDKLIF
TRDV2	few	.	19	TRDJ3	TGTGCCTGTGACACCTGGGGGGGACCCAGCTCCTGGGACACCCGACAGATGTTTTTC	CACDTWGGPSSWDTRQMFF
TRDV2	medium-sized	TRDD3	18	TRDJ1	TGTGCCTGTGACCCGTTATCACTGGGGGATAGATACACCGATAAACTCATCTTT	CACDPLSLGDRYTDKLIF
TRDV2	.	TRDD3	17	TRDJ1	TGTGCCTGTGACACGCTGGGGGACCCCAAAAACACCGATAAACTCATCTTT	CACDTLGDPKNTDKLIF
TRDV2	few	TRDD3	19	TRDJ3	TGTGCCTGTGACACCGCGGGGGGATTGGGCTCCTGGGACACCCGACAGATGTTTTTC	CACDTAGGLGSWDTRQMFF